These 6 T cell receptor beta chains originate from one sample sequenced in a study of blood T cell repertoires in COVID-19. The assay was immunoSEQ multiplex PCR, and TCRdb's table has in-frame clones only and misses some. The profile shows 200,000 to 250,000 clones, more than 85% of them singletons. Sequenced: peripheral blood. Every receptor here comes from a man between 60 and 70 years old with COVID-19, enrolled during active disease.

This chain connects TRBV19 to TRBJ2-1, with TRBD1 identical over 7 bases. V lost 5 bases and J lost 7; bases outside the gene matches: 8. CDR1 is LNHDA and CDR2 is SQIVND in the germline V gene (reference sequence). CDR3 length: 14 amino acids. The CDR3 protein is CASSPSTGPNEQFF. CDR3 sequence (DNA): TGTGCCAGTAGTCCTTCGACAGGGCCTAATGAGCAGTTCTTC.

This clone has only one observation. The CDR3 protein is CASSEGTLLSGGIKNIQYF. In DNA form, the CDR3 reads TGTGCCAGCAGTGAAGGAACCCTTCTGAGCGGGGGTATCAAAAACATTCAGTACTTC. V is TRBV6-1 and J is TRBJ2-4; TRBD2 matches 8 bases. V was pared by 1 base and J by 3 bases, with 14 bases of the junction left unmatched. The germline CDR1 and CDR2 sequences are MNHNS and SASEGT. This CDR3 has 19 residues.

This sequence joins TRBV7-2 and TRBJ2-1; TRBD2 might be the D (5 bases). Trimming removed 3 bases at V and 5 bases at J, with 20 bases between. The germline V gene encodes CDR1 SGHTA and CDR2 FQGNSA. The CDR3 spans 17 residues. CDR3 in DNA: TGTGCCAGCAGCTTCCCCCGTGGGAGAGCCTTAGACAATGAGCAGTTCTTC. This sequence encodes CASSFPRGRALDNEQFF. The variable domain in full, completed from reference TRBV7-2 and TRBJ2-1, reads GAGVSQSPSNKVTEKGKDVELRCDPISGHTALYWYRQSLGQGLEFLIYFQGNSAPDKSGLPSDRFSAERTGGSVSTLTIQRTQQEDSAVYLCASSFPRGRALDNEQFFGPGTRLTVL.

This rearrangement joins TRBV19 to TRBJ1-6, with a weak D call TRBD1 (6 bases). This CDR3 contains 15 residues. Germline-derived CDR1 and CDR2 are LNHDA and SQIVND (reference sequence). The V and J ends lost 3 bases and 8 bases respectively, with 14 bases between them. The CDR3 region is CASSIHRDIDSPLHF. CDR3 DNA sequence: TGTGCCAGTAGTATTCACCGGGACATAGATTCACCCCTCCACTTT. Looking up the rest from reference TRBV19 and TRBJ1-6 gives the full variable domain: DGGITQSPKYLFRKEGQNVTLSCEQNLNHDAMYWYRQDPGQGLRLIYYSQIVNDFQKGDIAEGYSVSREKKESFPLTVTSAQKNPTAFYLCASSIHRDIDSPLHFGNGTRLTVT.

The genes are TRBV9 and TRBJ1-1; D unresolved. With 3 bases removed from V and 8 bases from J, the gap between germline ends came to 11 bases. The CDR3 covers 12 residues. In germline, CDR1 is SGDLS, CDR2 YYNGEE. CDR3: CASSGGNGEAFF. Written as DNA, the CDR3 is TGTGCCAGCAGCGGAGGAAACGGGGAAGCTTTCTTT.

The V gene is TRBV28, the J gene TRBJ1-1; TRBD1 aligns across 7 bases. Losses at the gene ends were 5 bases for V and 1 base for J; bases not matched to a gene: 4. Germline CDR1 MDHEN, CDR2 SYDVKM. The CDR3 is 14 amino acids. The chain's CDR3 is CASSPGQTNTEAFF. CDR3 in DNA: TGTGCCAGCAGTCCGGGACAGACGAACACTGAAGCTTTCTTT.